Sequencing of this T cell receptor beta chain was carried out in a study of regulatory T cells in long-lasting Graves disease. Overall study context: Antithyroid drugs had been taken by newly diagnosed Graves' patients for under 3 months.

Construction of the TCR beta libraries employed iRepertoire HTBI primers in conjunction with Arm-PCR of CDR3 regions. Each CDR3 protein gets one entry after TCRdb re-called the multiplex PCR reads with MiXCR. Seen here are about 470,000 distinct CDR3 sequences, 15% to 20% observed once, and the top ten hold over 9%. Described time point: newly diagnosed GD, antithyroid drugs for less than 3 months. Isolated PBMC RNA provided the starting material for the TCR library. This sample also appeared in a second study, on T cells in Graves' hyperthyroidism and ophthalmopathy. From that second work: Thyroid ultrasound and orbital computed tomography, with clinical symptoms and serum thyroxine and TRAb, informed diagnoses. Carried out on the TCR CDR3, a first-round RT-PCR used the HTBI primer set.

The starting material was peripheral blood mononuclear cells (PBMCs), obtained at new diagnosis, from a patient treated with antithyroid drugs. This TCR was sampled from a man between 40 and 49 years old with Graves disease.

CDR3 sequence: CASRLLAGGNEQFF. CDR3 nucleotide sequence: TGTGCCAGCAGGTTACTAGCGGGAGGAAATGAGCAGTTCTTC. J is TRBJ2-1 and V is TRBV5-4; 12 bases are shared with TRBD2. Germline CDR1 is SGHNT and CDR2 is YYREEE (reference sequence). V shed 5 bases, J shed 7 bases, and the junction held 4 bases outside the gene matches. This CDR3 region has 14 residues.